Each of the 21 T cell receptor beta chains below was sequenced from the same sample in a study of blood T cell repertoires in COVID-19. Clones were sequenced by immunoSEQ multiplex PCR, and TCRdb holds only the in-frame ones, with some missing. This repertoire shows about 100,000 clones, 85% to 90% found once; its top ten account for about 1.5%. The sample was peripheral blood. These receptors all come from a human donor with active COVID-19. The donor label of this sample is uncertain.

The V and J genes are TRBV6-2 or TRBV6-3 and TRBJ1-4; D perhaps matches TRBD1 (5 bases). The CDR3 is 16 residues long. CDR1 is MNHEY, CDR2 SVGEGT, per germline. Trimming took 6 bases from V and 5 from J, leaving 19 bases between them. The DNA for the CDR3 is TGTGCCAGCAGCCCAAAATGGGGCGCCCGGAATGAAAAACTGTTTTTT. The encoded protein is CASSPKWGARNEKLFF.

The chain uses TRBV28 and TRBJ2-7, with 7 bases identical to TRBD2. V lost 4 bases and J lost 2; bases outside the gene matches: 8. Looked up from germline, CDR1 is MDHEN and CDR2 is SYDVKM. This CDR3 contains 15 residues. CDR3 residues: CASSWIRDYTYEQYF. The CDR3 bases are TGTGCCAGCAGTTGGATCCGGGACTATACCTACGAGCAGTACTTC.

This clone was observed once. This rearrangement joins TRBV9 to TRBJ1-2, with a weak D call TRBD1 (6 bases). The CDR3 length is 13 residues. Looked up from germline, CDR1 is SGDLS and CDR2 is YYNGEE. V shed 1 base and J shed 4 bases, with 8 bases lying between them. The CDR3 here is CASSVQGGYGYTF. CDR3 coding DNA: TGTGCCAGCAGCGTACAAGGGGGCTATGGCTACACCTTC.

A few counts support this clone. J is TRBJ1-5 and V is TRBV25-1; 8 nucleotides agree with TRBD1. With V trimmed by 1 base and J by 4 bases, 3 bases remained unmatched. The germline V gene encodes CDR1 MGHDK and CDR2 SYGVNS. CDR3 size: 15 residues. CDR3 sequence: CASSESGQGNQPQHF. For the CDR3, the DNA is TGTGCCAGCAGTGAATCTGGACAGGGAAATCAGCCCCAGCATTTT.

The chain has TRBV27 and TRBJ2-1, with D possibly TRBD2 on 5 matching bases. V was clipped by 5 bases and J by 3 bases, with 14 bases between them. Germline CDR1 reads MNHEY; CDR2 reads SMNVEV (reference sequence). The CDR3 is 15 residues long. Here the CDR3 DNA reads TGTGCCAGCAGTACTAGACCCCGAGACTACAATGAGCAGTTCTTC. Amino acids: CASSTRPRDYNEQFF.

The chain combines TRBV6-2 or TRBV6-3 with TRBJ2-3; D gene uncertain. The germline V gene encodes CDR1 MNHEY and CDR2 SVGEGT. The CDR3 is 13 residues long. V was cut by 4 bases and J by 4 bases, with 9 bases left in between. The CDR3: CASSWPSSDTQYF. The CDR3, as DNA: TGTGCCAGCAGTTGGCCTTCTTCAGATACGCAGTATTTT.

This clone appeared a few times. The chain recombines TRBV5-5 with TRBJ1-1; D is unresolved. CDR1 and CDR2 (germline): SGHKS, YYEKEE (reference sequence). This CDR3 has 14 amino acids. With 3 bases removed from V and 1 base from J, the gap between germline ends came to 10 bases. The CDR3 sequence: CASSSLSGNTEAFF. CDR3 nucleotide sequence: TGTGCCAGCAGCTCCCTTTCGGGGAACACTGAAGCTTTCTTT.

V and J are TRBV7-2 and TRBJ2-1; 8 bases align to TRBD2. Germline-derived CDR1 and CDR2 are SGHTA and FQGNSA. With 7 bases clipped from V and 2 bases from J, the junction kept 4 bases outside the gene matches. The CDR3 extends over 14 amino acids. In DNA, the CDR3 is TGTGCCAGCACCCGGGGGGGCCCCTACAATGAGCAGTTCTTC. It translates to CASTRGGPYNEQFF.

The gene calls are TRBV5-4 and TRBJ1-1; 10 nucleotides align to TRBD1. Germline CDR1 is SGHNT and CDR2 is YYREEE (reference sequence). CDR3 length: 14 residues. The V gene end was trimmed by 4 bases and the J gene end by 6 bases; junction bases not matched to a gene: 6. The CDR3 DNA reads as TGTGCCAGCAGCCCGGACAGGGGGATCTCTGAAGCTTTCTTT. As protein: CASSPDRGISEAFF.

The chain has TRBV24-1 and TRBJ2-3; 7 nucleotides align to TRBD1. The CDR3 covers 14 residues. J was trimmed by 2 bases and V by 9 bases; bases with no gene match: 7. Germline CDR1 is KGHDR and CDR2 is SFDVKD. The CDR3 protein is CATSTGVNTDTQYF. CDR3 coding DNA: TGTGCCACCTCCACAGGGGTTAACACAGATACGCAGTATTTT.

The rearrangement links TRBV9 to TRBJ1-3, with D unresolved. Germline V gene sequence: CDR1 SGDLS, CDR2 YYNGEE. The CDR3 is 15 residues long. The V end lost 3 bases, the J end lost 2 bases, and 12 bases lay between the germline ends. CDR3 DNA: TGTGCCAGCAGCGCGAGTACTGTGGCTGGAAACACCATATATTTT. It is translated as CASSASTVAGNTIYF.

The rearrangement uses TRBV27 and TRBJ2-2; 7 nucleotides agree with TRBD1. V trimming: 2 bases; J trimming: 5 bases; junction bases outside the gene matches: 11. Germline lookup yields CDR1 MNHEY and CDR2 SMNVEV (reference sequence). The CDR3 spans 17 residues. CDR3 amino acids: CASSLGNRGSLTGELFF. The CDR3 nucleotides are TGTGCCAGCAGTTTAGGAAACAGGGGTAGTTTGACCGGGGAGCTGTTTTTT.

The chain is built from TRBV10-3 and TRBJ2-1, with a possible D match to TRBD1 (5 bases). The CDR3 consists of 14 residues. Germline-derived CDR1 and CDR2 are ENHRY and SYGVKD. V was clipped by 5 bases and J by 4 bases, with 12 bases between them. The CDR3 loop reads CAISPKTDYNEQFF. The CDR3 DNA reads TGTGCCATCAGTCCGAAGACAGATTACAATGAGCAGTTCTTC.

The chain carries TRBV12-3 or TRBV12-4 and TRBJ1-5; D is uncertain. This CDR3 is built from 12 residues. The V gene lost 2 bases and the J gene lost 4 bases, with 3 bases spanning the gap. CDR3: CASSLQNQPQHF. The CDR3 nucleotides read TGTGCCAGCAGTTTACAGAATCAGCCCCAGCATTTT.

This chain joins TRBV25-1 and TRBJ1-1, with unresolved D. CDR3 length: 16 residues. V was pared by 6 bases and J by 1 base, with 18 bases between. Per the germline V gene, CDR1 is MGHDK and CDR2 is SYGVNS. CDR3 nucleotide sequence: TGTGCCAGCAGCTCCCGGACTTTCCGGGGGAACACTGAAGCTTTCTTT. This translates into CASSSRTFRGNTEAFF. Drawing the rest from reference TRBV25-1 and TRBJ1-1, the complete variable domain is EADIYQTPRYLVIGTGKKITLECSQTMGHDKMYWYQQDPGMELHLIHYSYGVNSTEKGDLSSESTVSRIRTEHFPLTLESARPSHTSQYLCASSSRTFRGNTEAFFGQGTRLTVV.

The chain is built from TRBV29-1 and TRBJ2-3; 7 bases match TRBD1. The CDR3 contains 14 residues. The trim removed 4 bases at V and 2 bases at J, leaving 6 bases unmatched. Germline V lookup: CDR1 SQVTM, CDR2 ANQGSEA. The CDR3 spells CSVGQGEVTDTQYF. Written as DNA, the CDR3 is TGCAGCGTTGGACAGGGTGAAGTCACAGATACGCAGTATTTT.

This clone appeared once. The chain combines TRBV7-8 with TRBJ1-2; 10 bases match TRBD1. CDR1 and CDR2 (germline): SGHVS, FQNEAQ. CDR3 size: 15 residues. J gave up 4 bases and V 5 bases, and 7 bases lay outside the gene matches. CDR3 DNA: TGTGCCAGCAGCCCTCGGACAGGGGGTGGCTATGGCTACACCTTC. Protein sequence: CASSPRTGGGYGYTF.

The chain recombines TRBV29-1 with TRBJ1-1; tentatively, D is TRBD1 (5 bases). Trimming took 7 bases from V and 7 from J, leaving 16 bases between them. CDR1 and CDR2 (germline): SQVTM, ANQGSEA. The CDR3 has 12 residues. DNA for the CDR3: TGCAGCGCCCGGTCTGGGGCGGATGAAGCTTTCTTT. It encodes CSARSGADEAFF.

The genes are TRBV27 and TRBJ1-5; D gene unclear. Germline V gene lookup returns CDR1 MNHEY and CDR2 SMNVEV (reference sequence). Between the trimmed V and J ends, which lost 6 bases and 6 bases, there was a span of 12 bases. The length of the CDR3 is 13 residues. The CDR3 reads CASSSSAGQPQHF. The DNA of the CDR3 is TGTGCCAGCAGCTCCTCGGCGGGTCAGCCCCAGCATTTT.

The rearrangement links TRBV5-1 to TRBJ1-6; D might be TRBD1 (5 bases). The CDR3 extends over 14 amino acids. Trimming pared 2 bases from V and 6 bases from J, leaving 9 bases between. Germline V gene sequence: CDR1 SGHRS, CDR2 YFSETQ. This CDR3 is CASSFLQVNSPLHF. CDR3 in DNA: TGCGCCAGCAGCTTCTTACAGGTTAATTCACCCCTCCACTTT.

In its sample, this clone was seen once. The chain has TRBV14 and TRBJ2-7, with D unresolved. CDR3 length equals 12 residues. Germline CDR1 is SGHDN and CDR2 is FVKESK. V lost 3 bases, J lost 3 bases, and 6 bases lay in between. Here the CDR3 reads CASSHTFYEQYF. DNA of the CDR3: TGTGCCAGCAGCCACACATTCTACGAGCAGTACTTC.